This T cell receptor (beta chain) emerged from a study of blood T cell repertoires in COVID-19. At the level of the study: In each case, the material was cDNA or gDNA derived from T cells, B-cell-depleted T cells, or PBMCs.

The table came from immunoSEQ multiplex PCR; TCRdb's copy has only in-frame clones and leaves some out. Of around 300,000 clones listed, about 86% are singletons. V was trimmed by 7 bases and J by 4 bases, leaving 20 bases between them. The CDR3 totals 15 residues. In germline, CDR1 is SGHDT, CDR2 YYEEEE. The sequenced material came from peripheral blood. The origin of this receptor is a woman aged 25 to 39 who had recovered from COVID-19. J is TRBJ1-2 and V is TRBV5-6; the D gene is possibly TRBD1 (5 bases). CDR3 residues: CASATTGLFFYGYTF. The CDR3 DNA reads TGTGCCAGCGCCACCACGGGACTCTTTTTCTATGGCTACACCTTC.